This T cell receptor (beta chain) emerged from a study of blood T cell repertoires in COVID-19. This CDR3 comprises 16 residues. Germline V gene data show CDR1 as SGHDT and CDR2 as YYEEEE. V shed 0 bases and J shed 3 bases, with 13 bases lying between them. The sample holds a few counts of this clone. Per the authors' pipeline: Reference gene primer amplification gave estimated nucleated cell counts. The protocol was immunoSEQ multiplex PCR, while the TCRdb copy is restricted to in-frame clones and leaves out a portion. V and J calls and clone size come straight from that table; D and trimming were deduced from the DNA. The data contain about 130,000 clones, roughly 77% of them seen just once; the ten biggest clones take up around 5%.

The sequencing sample was made of peripheral blood. This rearrangement joins TRBV5-6 to TRBJ1-5, with a possible D match to TRBD1 (5 bases). The sequence was obtained from a woman aged 70 to 79 with COVID-19, enrolled during active disease. CDR3 residues: CASSLAGTRPNQPQHF. The CDR3 nucleotides read TGTGCCAGCAGCTTGGCCGGGACTAGACCCAATCAGCCCCAGCATTTT.